The text below deals with one T cell receptor beta chain. No antigen is known for it. Nothing much larger sits one base from this clone, and base qualities are not available. The library was made by the immunoSEQ multiplex PCR assay. Imported from immuneACCESS, the table was reduced by TCRdb to in-frame sequences with V and J called. These copies leave out some clones; in studies compared against another copy, an unresolved V gene accounts for under half, and the cause of the remainder is not known. The sample table lists under 300,000 clones, around 79% of them with a count of one. 13% of the sample is taken by the ten largest. As encoded in the germline V gene, CDR1 is SGHRS while CDR2 is YFSETQ. From cysteine to phenylalanine, the CDR3 is 15 amino acids long. Just CDR3 DNA is preserved here, 45 bases in frame from base 1. At the junction V is shortened by 1 base and J by 0 bases, with 10 bases in between.

The record originates from a study of control samples from healthy donors and cancer patients (dated by TCRdb to about 2020). The clonotype was recovered from an older woman with lung cancer. The chain couples TRBV5-1 to TRBJ1-1, with the D gene uncertain. Sequencing input: PBMCs. The nucleotides are TGCGCCAGCAGCTTGTCGGCGGCTATGAACACTGAAGCTTTCTTT. Its protein product is CASSLSAAMNTEAFF.